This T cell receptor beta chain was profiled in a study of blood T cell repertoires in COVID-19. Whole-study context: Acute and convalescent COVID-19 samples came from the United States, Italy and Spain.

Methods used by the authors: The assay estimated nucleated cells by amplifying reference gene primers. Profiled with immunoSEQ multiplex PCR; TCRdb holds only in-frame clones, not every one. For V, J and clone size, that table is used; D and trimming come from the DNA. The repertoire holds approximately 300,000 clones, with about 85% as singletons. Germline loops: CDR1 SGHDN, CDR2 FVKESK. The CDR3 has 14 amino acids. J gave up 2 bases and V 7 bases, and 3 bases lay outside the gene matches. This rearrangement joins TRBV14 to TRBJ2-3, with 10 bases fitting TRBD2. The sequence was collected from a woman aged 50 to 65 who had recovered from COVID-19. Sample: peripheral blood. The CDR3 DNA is TGTGCCAGCACCCTAGCGGGAGTCACAGATACGCAGTATTTT. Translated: CASTLAGVTDTQYF.